Sequencing of this TCR beta chain was carried out in a study of blood T cell repertoires in COVID-19. Generated by immunoSEQ multiplex PCR, the TCRdb table keeps only in-frame clones and is missing some. There are about 270,000 clones in the sample; around 85% occur only once, and approximately 12% lies in the top ten. Trimming took 3 bases from V and 5 from J, leaving 14 bases between them. The CDR3 contains 14 residues. The germline CDR1 and CDR2 sequences are GTSNPN and SVGIG (reference sequence). Source material: peripheral blood. This chain uses TRBV30 with TRBJ1-5; D unclear. The source is a woman in her twenties or thirties with COVID-19, enrolled during active disease. The CDR3 DNA sequence: TGTGCCTGGAGCGTTCAGAACGTTTATCAGCCCCAGCATTTT. Translating it yields CAWSVQNVYQPQHF.